What follows are 25 T cell receptor beta chains derived from one specimen sequenced in a study of T cell repertoires in cytomegalovirus infection. Each CDR3 protein is one row after TCRdb ran MiXCR on the reads. The repertoire holds about 340,000 distinct CDR3 sequences, with almost 30% as singletons. No antigen is known for these receptors. The source material was cultured PBMCs, sampled from culture after CMV antigen stimulation. These receptors came from a human donor in good health (CMV status not recorded). Some clones in this sample may be carry-over from other donors' samples.

This clonotype was seen only once. This chain uses TRBV28 with TRBJ2-1, with 16 bases aligning to TRBD2. The V gene's germline CDR1 is MDHEN and CDR2 SYDVKM. This CDR3 is 18 amino acids long. The V gene end was trimmed by 6 bases and the J gene end by 3 bases; junction bases not matched to a gene: 8. CDR3 DNA: TGTGCCAGCAGCCCTCCGGGACTAGCGGGAGGGATCTACAATGAGCAGTTCTTC. It yields the protein CASSPPGLAGGIYNEQFF.

The V call is TRBV19, the J call TRBJ1-1; 10 bases are a match to TRBD1. There are 16 residues in the CDR3. The germline gives CDR1 LNHDA, CDR2 SQIVND (reference sequence). The V and J ends lost 3 bases and 6 bases, in that order; junction bases with no gene match: 10. Written as DNA, the CDR3 is TGTGCCAGTAGTATCGGGACAGGGGTAGGACCGGCTGAAGCTTTCTTT. It encodes CASSIGTGVGPAEAFF.

This clonotype was observed at least ten times. The V gene is TRBV7-6, the J gene TRBJ1-5, with D possibly being TRBD1 (5 bases). V dropped 5 bases and J dropped 5 bases, with 28 bases sitting between them. The CDR3 covers 19 residues. Germline V gene lookup returns CDR1 SGHVS and CDR2 FNYEAQ. The CDR3 bases are TGTGCCAGCAGCACCCCCGAAGGGACGTCCCTAACTCCTCATCAGCCCCAGCATTTT. Protein product: CASSTPEGTSLTPHQPQHF.

This clonotype was seen only a few times. The chain uses TRBV20-1 and TRBJ2-3, with D perhaps TRBD2 (6 bases). The CDR3 is made up of 15 amino acids. Deletions cut 5 bases from V and 1 base from J, with 16 bases between. Germline values: CDR1 DFQATT, CDR2 SNEGSKA (reference sequence). The CDR3 loop reads CSARAGSGGTDTQYF. CDR3 nucleotides: TGCAGTGCTCGGGCGGGTTCGGGGGGCACAGATACGCAGTATTTT.

The chain carries TRBV6-5 and TRBJ2-3; 8 bases map to TRBD1. With 2 bases clipped from V and 4 bases from J, the junction kept 5 bases outside the gene matches. Germline V gene lookup returns CDR1 MNHEY and CDR2 SVGAGI. This CDR3 comprises 15 residues. CDR3 in amino acids: CASSYQIQGADTQYF. The CDR3 nucleotides are TGTGCCAGCAGTTACCAAATACAGGGGGCAGATACGCAGTATTTT.

The table lists this clonotype with a few counts. An end of the junction differs from the germline gene, which may be a read error. The V call is TRBV7-2, the J call TRBJ2-2; TRBD2 matches 7 bases. Germline V lookup: CDR1 SGHTA, CDR2 FQGNSA. The CDR3 contains 13 residues. CDR3 in DNA: TGTGCCAGCAGTTTAGCGGGCAGCGGGGAGCTGTTTTTT. Its protein is CASSLAGSGELFF.

The chain links TRBV6-5 to TRBJ1-5, with D unclear. This CDR3 has 13 amino acids. The germline CDR1 and CDR2 sequences are MNHEY and SVGAGI. Trimming pared 8 bases from V and 0 bases from J, leaving 8 bases between. The CDR3: CASRRYSNQPQHF. Written as DNA, the CDR3 is TGTGCCAGCCGACGCTATAGCAATCAGCCCCAGCATTTT.

The rearrangement links TRBV2 to TRBJ2-2; D unclear. CDR1 and CDR2 from the germline V gene are SNHLY and FYNNEI. The CDR3 extends over 13 amino acids. V was pared by 1 base and J by 1 base, with 1 base between. DNA of the CDR3: TGTGCCAGCAGTGAAGAGAACACCGGGGAGCTGTTTTTT. Its translation: CASSEENTGELFF.

This chain links TRBV12-3 or TRBV12-4 with TRBJ2-7; 14 bases align to TRBD2. V shed 5 bases and J 1 base; nucleotides not matched to a gene: 7. The CDR3 loop spans 17 amino acids. This chain's CDR3 is CASSPEGLAGESYEQYF. CDR3 in DNA: TGTGCCAGCAGTCCCGAGGGACTAGCGGGAGAGTCCTACGAGCAGTACTTC.

This rearrangement joins TRBV19 to TRBJ1-3; D is unclear. Germline CDR1 is LNHDA and CDR2 is SQIVND (reference sequence). The CDR3 spans 13 residues. Between the trimmed V and J ends, which lost 7 bases and 0 bases, there was a span of 7 bases. CDR3 loop: CASKLSSGNTIYF. CDR3 sequence (DNA): TGTGCCAGTAAACTCAGCTCTGGAAACACCATATATTTT.

With respect to this clonotype: This may stem from a read error, because a much larger clone lies one nucleotide away. This CDR3 is CASILLLAGAGELFF. CDR3 sequence (DNA): TGTGCCAGCATCTTGTTACTAGCGGGAGCCGGGGAGCTGTTTTTT. The rearrangement links TRBV7-2 to TRBJ2-2; 11 nucleotides align to TRBD2. This CDR3 has 15 amino acids. Trimming cost V 7 bases and J 6 bases; bases outside gene matches: 7. The germline V gene encodes CDR1 SGHTA and CDR2 FQGNSA.

This CDR3 is CASRTKGTEAFF. The DNA of the CDR3 is TGTGCCAGCAGAACCAAGGGGACAGAAGCTTTCTTT. The chain joins TRBV27 to TRBJ1-1; weak D call: TRBD1 (6 bases). CDR1 and CDR2 from the germline V gene are MNHEY and SMNVEV (reference sequence). The CDR3 is 12 amino acids. V was trimmed by 6 bases and J by 8 bases, leaving 13 bases between them.

The chain combines TRBV4-2 with TRBJ2-3, with 7 bases identical to TRBD1. This CDR3 has 15 residues. J was trimmed by 4 bases and V by 2 bases; bases with no gene match: 6. Germline lookup yields CDR1 LGHNA and CDR2 YNFKEQ. The CDR3 loop is CASSQNRQGPDTQYF. CDR3 bases: TGTGCCAGCAGCCAAAACAGACAGGGTCCAGATACGCAGTATTTT.

This rearrangement joins TRBV5-6 to TRBJ2-7; no reliable D call. In germline, CDR1 is SGHDT, CDR2 YYEEEE. This CDR3 is built from 14 residues. Trimming stripped 0 bases from V and 2 bases from J, with 9 bases between. CDR3 DNA: TGTGCCAGCAGCTTGGGAAGCAGCACCTACGAGCAGTACTTC. Translating gives CASSLGSSTYEQYF. Combining the CDR3 with reference TRBV5-6 and TRBJ2-7 gives the whole variable domain DAGVTQSPTHLIKTRGQQVTLRCSPKSGHDTVSWYQQALGQGPQFIFQYYEEEERQRGNFPDRFSGHQFPNYSSELNVNALLLGDSALYLCASSLGSSTYEQYFGPGTRLTVT.

This clonotype occurred a few times. As DNA, the CDR3 is TGTGCCAGCACCGCAGGGCCTCAGCAAAATCAGCCCCAGCATTTT. Amino acid sequence: CASTAGPQQNQPQHF. The genes are TRBV6-1 and TRBJ1-5; a possible D gene is TRBD1 (5 bases). The germline gives CDR1 MNHNS, CDR2 SASEGT. The length of the CDR3 is 15 residues. The germline V and J ends were trimmed by 7 bases and 4 bases, with 17 bases remaining between them.

This clonotype has just one count. This chain links TRBV11-2 with TRBJ2-1, with D perhaps matching TRBD2 (6 bases). The CDR3 runs to 12 residues. Germline-derived CDR1 and CDR2 are SGHAT and FQNNGV. Trimming shortened V by 5 bases and J by 14 bases, and 16 bases separated the two germline ends. CDR3 bases: TGTGCCAGCAGCGTACTGGCGGGGCGGAAGTTCTTC. This gives the protein CASSVLAGRKFF.

The rearrangement links TRBV6-1 to TRBJ1-2, with 11 positions matching TRBD1. V was clipped by 4 bases and J by 4 bases; unmatched bases: 11. Germline V gives CDR1 MNHNS, CDR2 SASEGT. The CDR3 is 17 residues long. CDR3 nucleotides: TGTGCCAGCAGTGGGCCGGACAGGGGGCGAGTTGGCTATGGCTACACCTTC. Protein product: CASSGPDRGRVGYGYTF.

CDR3 protein: CASSFTGTGISYEQYF. In nucleotides, the CDR3 is TGTGCCAGCAGCTTTACCGGGACAGGTATTTCCTACGAGCAGTACTTC. The V call is TRBV7-2, the J call TRBJ2-7; the match to TRBD1 covers 8 bases. Per the germline V gene, CDR1 is SGHTA and CDR2 is FQGNSA. This CDR3 has 16 amino acids. J gave up 1 base and V 3 bases, and 8 bases lay outside the gene matches.

There are a few counts of this clonotype. The rearrangement joins TRBV11-2 to TRBJ2-3; D gene uncertain. Germline CDR1 reads SGHAT; CDR2 reads FQNNGV. The CDR3 consists of 16 residues. The V and J ends lost 4 bases and 0 bases respectively, with 14 bases between them. The CDR3 bases are TGTGCCAGCAGCTCCTCGTCCTGGTATAGCACAGATACGCAGTATTTT. Translated: CASSSSSWYSTDTQYF.

This chain connects TRBV3-1 to TRBJ2-6; D remains unclear. V was clipped by 4 bases and J by 0 bases, with 16 bases between them. The germline gives CDR1 LGHDT, CDR2 YNNKEL (reference sequence). The CDR3 runs to 18 residues. CDR3 sequence reads: CASSPQDSFHSGANVLTF. The CDR3 nucleotides read TGTGCCAGCAGCCCGCAAGACTCGTTCCACTCTGGGGCCAACGTCCTGACTTTC.

This clonotype was counted between two and nine times. This sequence joins TRBV5-4 and TRBJ2-7, with 12 bases lining up with TRBD2. The germline gives CDR1 SGHNT, CDR2 YYREEE (reference sequence). The length of the CDR3 is 13 residues. Unmatched junction bases numbered 3, after V lost 6 bases and J lost 5 bases. The CDR3 sequence: CASTWTSGDEQYF. CDR3 bases: TGTGCCAGCACCTGGACTAGCGGGGACGAGCAGTACTTC. The full variable domain, rest sourced from reference TRBV5-4 and TRBJ2-7, is ETGVTQSPTHLIKTRGQQVTLRCSSQSGHNTVSWYQQALGQGPQFIFQYYREEENGRGNFPPRFSGLQFPNYSSELNVNALELDDSALYLCASTWTSGDEQYFGPGTRLTVT.

V and J are TRBV11-2 and TRBJ1-2; D is uncertain. The V gene's germline CDR1 is SGHAT and CDR2 FQNNGV. There are 14 residues in the CDR3. V was cut by 4 bases and J by 2 bases, with 11 bases left in between. The DNA for the CDR3 is TGTGCCAGCAGCTCCAATTGGCAGAACTATGGCTACACCTTC. Translated: CASSSNWQNYGYTF. The whole variable domain, remainder taken from reference TRBV11-2 and TRBJ1-2, is EAGVAQSPRYKIIEKRQSVAFWCNPISGHATLYWYQQILGQGPKLLIQFQNNGVVDDSQLPKDRFSAERLKGVDSTLKIQPAKLEDSAVYLCASSSNWQNYGYTFGSGTRLTVV.

This clonotype occurred many times. The CDR3 nucleotides are TGCGCTGAATCAGGGGGTCTGGGCAATCAGCCCCAGCATTTT. It yields the protein CAESGGLGNQPQHF. The V and J genes are TRBV23-1 and TRBJ1-5; 7 bases fit TRBD1. TRBV23-1 is identified as an open reading frame with a role that is uncertain. The CDR3 contains 14 residues.

The J gene is TRBJ1-2, the V gene TRBV7-6; a possible D gene is TRBD1 (5 bases). V was pared by 2 bases and J by 6 bases, with 7 bases between. The CDR3 sequence is 12 residues long. In germline, CDR1 is SGHVS, CDR2 FNYEAQ. CDR3 amino acids: CASSLNRNGYTF. The CDR3 DNA sequence: TGTGCCAGCAGCTTAAACAGGAATGGCTACACCTTC. Complete variable domain (other parts from reference TRBV7-6 and TRBJ1-2): GAGVSQSPRYKVTKRGQDVALRCDPISGHVSLYWYRQALGQGPEFLTYFNYEAQQDKSGLPNDRFSAERPEGSISTLTIQRTEQRDSAMYRCASSLNRNGYTFGSGTRLTVV.

In this sample, this clonotype turned up a few times. V is TRBV7-2 and J is TRBJ1-2; tentatively, D is TRBD1 (5 bases). The germline V and J ends were trimmed by 5 bases and 8 bases, with 15 bases remaining between them. In germline, CDR1 is SGHTA, CDR2 FQGNSA. CDR3 length: 13 residues. CDR3 loop: CASSAPGREGYTF. CDR3 DNA: TGTGCCAGCAGCGCACCGGGACGAGAGGGCTACACCTTC.